Listed here are 21 T cell receptor beta chains from one sample, sequenced in a study of blood T cell repertoires in COVID-19. Repertoires were generated with immunoSEQ multiplex PCR, while TCRdb's copy carries only in-frame clones and drops some. The sample contains 120,000 to 150,000 clones, roughly 80% of which appear only once. Sequencing was done on a sample of peripheral blood. The receptors here all came from a human donor in a cohort sampled during active COVID-19.

The chain recombines TRBV6-2 or TRBV6-3 with TRBJ2-1; a possible D gene is TRBD2 (5 bases). Germline CDR1 and CDR2: MNHEY and SVGEGT. The CDR3 loop spans 16 amino acids. V was trimmed by 6 bases and J by 0 bases, leaving 15 bases between them. The chain's CDR3 is CASSPEGSPSYNEQFF. The CDR3 nucleotides are TGTGCCAGCAGCCCCGAGGGCTCCCCCTCCTACAATGAGCAGTTCTTC.

Here the CDR3 DNA reads TGTGCCAGCAGTCCAGACAGGGTGATTGAGCAGTTCTTC. As protein: CASSPDRVIEQFF. The genes are TRBV2 and TRBJ2-1, with 7 positions matching TRBD1. The CDR3 has 13 residues. J gave up 9 bases and V 5 bases, and 7 bases lay outside the gene matches. Germline-derived CDR1 and CDR2 are SNHLY and FYNNEI.

In this sample, this clone turned up once. The DNA of the CDR3 is TGTGCCAGCAGCGTAGGAGCTAGCGGCCCCACCGGGGAGCTGTTTTTT. The encoded protein is CASSVGASGPTGELFF. The rearrangement joins TRBV9 to TRBJ2-2; 7 bases are shared with TRBD2. This CDR3 is 16 amino acids long. V gave up 0 bases and J gave up 4 bases; unmatched junction bases: 6. CDR1 and CDR2 from the germline V gene are SGDLS and YYNGEE.

This chain uses TRBV9 with TRBJ2-1, with a tentative D call TRBD2 (6 bases). With 0 bases removed from V and 4 bases from J, the gap between germline ends came to 11 bases. There are 15 residues in the CDR3. CDR1 and CDR2 (germline): SGDLS, YYNGEE. CDR3 protein: CASSVAPGDYNEQFF. CDR3 coding DNA: TGTGCCAGCAGCGTAGCCCCGGGGGATTACAATGAGCAGTTCTTC.

The chain has TRBV5-1 and TRBJ1-1; tentatively, D is TRBD1 (6 bases). The V end lost 4 bases, the J end lost 1 base, and 8 bases lay between the germline ends. The CDR3 has 13 residues. The germline V gene encodes CDR1 SGHRS and CDR2 YFSETQ. CDR3 DNA: TGCGCCAGCAGCCTGACAGGGAACACTGAAGCTTTCTTT. Its protein is CASSLTGNTEAFF.

The gene calls are TRBV6-6 and TRBJ1-4; D is possibly TRBD1 (5 bases). The CDR3 loop spans 14 amino acids. With 2 bases removed from V and 1 base from J, the gap between germline ends came to 5 bases. Germline V CDR1 and CDR2: MNHNY, SVGAGI (reference sequence). The CDR3 sequence: CASSYDRTNEKLFF. CDR3 DNA sequence: TGTGCCAGCAGTTACGACAGAACTAATGAAAAACTGTTTTTT.

The V and J genes are TRBV29-1 and TRBJ1-2; the D is unclear. The CDR3 length is 12 residues. Germline V lookup: CDR1 SQVTM, CDR2 ANQGSEA. Trimming took off 4 bases at V and 4 bases at J, with 10 bases between the two ends. Written as DNA, the CDR3 is TGCAGCGTTGCCGGTCAGGCCTATGGCTACACCTTC. Translation: CSVAGQAYGYTF.

The chain has TRBV2 and TRBJ1-2; D call uncertain. The CDR3 totals 14 residues. Germline-derived CDR1 and CDR2 are SNHLY and FYNNEI. V shed 6 bases and J shed 3 bases, with 14 bases lying between them. The DNA for the CDR3 is TGTGCCAGCAGAACTGGAGTTTCCTACTATGGCTACACCTTC. Residues: CASRTGVSYYGYTF. The complete variable domain, with remaining parts taken from reference TRBV2 and TRBJ1-2, reads EPEVTQTPSHQVTQMGQEVILRCVPISNHLYFYWYRQILGQKVEFLVSFYNNEISEKSEIFDDQFSVERPDGSNFTLKIRSTKLEDSAMYFCASRTGVSYYGYTFGSGTRLTVV.

The V gene is TRBV6-5, the J gene TRBJ2-1; D ambiguous. Germline V gene sequence: CDR1 MNHEY, CDR2 SVGAGI. The CDR3 has 15 amino acids. V was clipped by 6 bases and J by 0 bases, with 12 bases between them. CDR3 nucleotide sequence: TGTGCCAGCAGCCCCAGCTACAGCTCCTACAATGAGCAGTTCTTC. Protein: CASSPSYSSYNEQFF.

This chain links TRBV19 with TRBJ1-1; 9 bases fit TRBD1. The CDR3 consists of 15 residues. The junction had 11 bases not matched to a gene; V was cut back by 7 bases and J by 5 bases. Germline lookup yields CDR1 LNHDA and CDR2 SQIVND (reference sequence). The DNA for the CDR3 is TGTGCCAGTACCCCTCTACAGGGGGCCTGGACTGAAGCTTTCTTT. Protein sequence: CASTPLQGAWTEAFF.

V is TRBV5-1 and J is TRBJ1-2, with 9 bases aligning to TRBD1. This CDR3 has 15 residues. The germline V gene has CDR1 SGHRS and CDR2 YFSETQ. The junction had 7 bases not matched to a gene; V was cut back by 1 base and J by 6 bases. The DNA of the CDR3 is TGCGCCAGCAGCTTGTGGGACAGGGAGGCTGATGGCTACACCTTC. Residues: CASSLWDREADGYTF.

The chain is built from TRBV6-2 or TRBV6-3 and TRBJ2-7; 7 bases agree with TRBD2. This CDR3 has 15 residues. V lost 0 bases, J lost 7 bases, and 9 bases stayed unmatched. The germline V gene has CDR1 MNHEY and CDR2 SVGEGT. The CDR3 coding sequence is TGTGCCAGCAGTTACTCGAGGGACTACCTCTTAGAGCAGTACTTC. This translates into CASSYSRDYLLEQYF.

This chain connects TRBV27 to TRBJ2-1, with 7 bases fitting TRBD2. V was pared by 2 bases and J by 4 bases, with 8 bases of the junction left unmatched. The CDR3 has 16 residues. Germline CDR1 and CDR2: MNHEY and SMNVEV (reference sequence). Here the CDR3 DNA reads TGTGCCAGCAGTTTAACTAGGCGGGGGAGGTACAATGAGCAGTTCTTC. Translation: CASSLTRRGRYNEQFF.

This clone has more than one count but fewer than ten. The chain combines TRBV28 with TRBJ2-2, with 7 positions matching TRBD1. Per germline, CDR1 MDHEN and CDR2 SYDVKM. V lost 10 bases to trimming and J lost 0 bases; unmatched junction nucleotides: 8. This CDR3 comprises 15 residues. CDR3 loop: CATPGTDANTGELFF. DNA of the CDR3: TGTGCCACCCCAGGGACAGACGCGAACACCGGGGAGCTGTTTTTT. Using reference TRBV28 and TRBJ2-2 for the parts outside the CDR3, the full variable domain is DVKVTQSSRYLVKRTGEKVFLECVQDMDHENMFWYRQDPGLGLRLIYFSYDVKMKEKGDIPEGYSVSREKKERFSLILESASTNQTSMYLCATPGTDANTGELFFGEGSRLTVL.

The rearrangement joins TRBV28 to TRBJ2-1, with 8 bases that match TRBD1. The CDR3 totals 14 residues. CDR1 is MDHEN and CDR2 is SYDVKM in the germline V gene. The J segment lost 5 bases and the V segment lost 8 bases, leaving 8 bases of the junction unmatched. The CDR3 DNA sequence: TGTGCCAGCGTAGACGGACAGGGCCACAATGAGCAGTTCTTC. Amino acid sequence: CASVDGQGHNEQFF.

This clone was found once. This chain connects TRBV7-9 to TRBJ2-5; 9 bases line up with TRBD1. The CDR3 extends over 14 amino acids. CDR1 is SEHNR, CDR2 FQNEAQ, per germline (reference sequence). V trimming: 4 bases; J trimming: 4 bases; junction bases outside the gene matches: 4. The CDR3 spells CASSSGQGVETQYF. The CDR3 DNA follows: TGTGCCAGCAGCTCGGGACAGGGCGTAGAGACCCAGTACTTC.

This clone was recorded only once. The chain links TRBV5-4 to TRBJ1-1, with a weak D call TRBD1 (5 bases). The germline gives CDR1 SGHNT, CDR2 YYREEE (reference sequence). The V end was cut by 3 bases, the J end by 7 bases, with 13 bases between. The CDR3 is 13 residues long. The CDR3 region has the DNA TGTGCCAGCAGCTCTGGGACTTATAGTGAAGCTTTCTTT. It encodes CASSSGTYSEAFF.

The J gene is TRBJ2-3, the V gene TRBV7-2, with a weak D call TRBD2 (5 bases). Looked up from germline, CDR1 is SGHTA and CDR2 is FQGNSA. V lost 4 bases and J 0 bases, leaving 8 bases between the germline ends. This CDR3 is 14 amino acids long. The CDR3 DNA is TGTGCCAGCAGCTCCGGGGTAAGCACAGATACGCAGTATTTT. Its protein product is CASSSGVSTDTQYF.

This clone was seen repeatedly, ten times or more. The CDR3 loop reads CASRSSRLTANYGYTF. The CDR3 DNA reads as TGTGCCAGCAGATCCTCCCGTCTGACAGCAAACTATGGCTACACCTTC. This rearrangement joins TRBV27 to TRBJ1-2; D possibly corresponds to TRBD1 (5 bases). The CDR3 is made up of 16 amino acids. Germline-derived CDR1 and CDR2 are MNHEY and SMNVEV (reference sequence). Trimming removed 6 bases at V and 2 bases at J, with 19 bases between.

The J gene is TRBJ2-7, the V gene TRBV5-6; a possible D gene is TRBD2 (5 bases). The CDR3 runs to 15 residues. Per the germline V gene, CDR1 is SGHDT and CDR2 is YYEEEE. V lost 2 bases, J lost 0 bases, and 12 bases lay in between. DNA of the CDR3: TGTGCCAGCAGCTTCCTAGGTGGGAGCTCCTACGAGCAGTACTTC. This encodes CASSFLGGSSYEQYF.

The chain carries TRBV28 and TRBJ1-3; TRBD1 might be the D (6 bases). Germline CDR1 and CDR2: MDHEN and SYDVKM. V was shortened by 7 bases and J by 4 bases, with 17 bases between the two germline ends. This CDR3 is built from 15 residues. CDR3 sequence reads: CASILPGQSGNTIYF. DNA for the CDR3: TGTGCCAGCATCCTACCAGGACAGTCAGGAAACACCATATATTTT.